This T cell receptor (beta chain) is drawn from a study of blood T cell repertoires in COVID-19. This CDR3 spans 14 amino acids. From germline, CDR1 is SGHRS and CDR2 YFSETQ. Trimming took 5 bases from V and 5 from J; bases not matched to a gene: 7. Method: immunoSEQ multiplex PCR; TCRdb's copy keeps in-frame clones and lacks some. The table records about 45,000 clones, roughly 80% of them present only once. The origin of this receptor is a human donor in a cohort sampled during active COVID-19. This chain joins TRBV5-1 and TRBJ1-2; 9 bases agree with TRBD1. Material for sequencing was peripheral blood. The CDR3 bases are TGCGCCAGCAGGACAGGGGGAGAAGTATATGGCTACACCTTC. This encodes CASRTGGEVYGYTF.